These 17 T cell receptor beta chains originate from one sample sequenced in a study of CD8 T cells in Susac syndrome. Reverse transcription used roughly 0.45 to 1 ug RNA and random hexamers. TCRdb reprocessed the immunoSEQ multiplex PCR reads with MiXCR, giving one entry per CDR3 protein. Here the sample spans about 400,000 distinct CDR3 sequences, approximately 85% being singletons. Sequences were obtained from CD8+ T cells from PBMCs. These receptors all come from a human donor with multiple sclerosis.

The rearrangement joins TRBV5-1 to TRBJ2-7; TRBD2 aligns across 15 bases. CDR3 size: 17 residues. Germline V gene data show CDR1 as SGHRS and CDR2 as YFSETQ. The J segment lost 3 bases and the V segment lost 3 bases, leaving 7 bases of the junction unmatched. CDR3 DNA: TGCGCCAGCAGCTGGGGACTAGCGGGAGGCGCTTTCTACGAGCAGTACTTC. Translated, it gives CASSWGLAGGAFYEQYF.

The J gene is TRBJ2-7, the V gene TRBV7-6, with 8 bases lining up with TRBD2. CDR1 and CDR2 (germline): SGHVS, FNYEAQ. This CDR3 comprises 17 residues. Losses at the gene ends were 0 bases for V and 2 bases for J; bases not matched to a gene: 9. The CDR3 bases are TGTGCCAGCAGCTTAGCGGGTAGAGCGGGAGCGCCCTACGAGCAGTACTTC. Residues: CASSLAGRAGAPYEQYF. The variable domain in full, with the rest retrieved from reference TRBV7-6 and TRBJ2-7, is GAGVSQSPRYKVTKRGQDVALRCDPISGHVSLYWYRQALGQGPEFLTYFNYEAQQDKSGLPNDRFSAERPEGSISTLTIQRTEQRDSAMYRCASSLAGRAGAPYEQYFGPGTRLTVT.

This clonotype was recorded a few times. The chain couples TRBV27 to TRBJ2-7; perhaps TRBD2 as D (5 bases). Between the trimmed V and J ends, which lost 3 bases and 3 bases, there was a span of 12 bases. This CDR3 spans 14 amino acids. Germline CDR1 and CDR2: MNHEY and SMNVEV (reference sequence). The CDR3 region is CASSFSGVLYEQYF. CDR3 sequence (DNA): TGTGCCAGCAGTTTCTCCGGGGTACTCTACGAGCAGTACTTC.

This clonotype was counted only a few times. The chain's CDR3 is CSVELASGSVEQYF. CDR3 bases: TGCAGCGTTGAGCTGGCTAGCGGGAGCGTTGAGCAGTACTTC. This rearrangement joins TRBV29-1 to TRBJ2-7, with TRBD2 identical over 10 bases. J was trimmed by 7 bases and V by 3 bases; bases with no gene match: 9. The CDR3 is made up of 14 amino acids. The germline V gene has CDR1 SQVTM and CDR2 ANQGSEA.

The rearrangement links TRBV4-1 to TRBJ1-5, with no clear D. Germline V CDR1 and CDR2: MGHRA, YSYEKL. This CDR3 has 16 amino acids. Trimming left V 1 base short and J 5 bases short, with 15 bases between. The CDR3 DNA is TGCGCCAGCAGCCAAGTGGGTGGAAACTTACATCAGCCCCAGCATTTT. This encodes CASSQVGGNLHQPQHF.

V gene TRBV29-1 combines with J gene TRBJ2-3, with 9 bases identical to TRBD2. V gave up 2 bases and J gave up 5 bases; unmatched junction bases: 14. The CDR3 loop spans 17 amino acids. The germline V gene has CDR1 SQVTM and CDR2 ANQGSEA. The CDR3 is CSVETLVAGELGDTQYF. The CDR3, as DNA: TGCAGCGTTGAAACCCTGGTAGCGGGAGAACTGGGAGATACGCAGTATTTT.

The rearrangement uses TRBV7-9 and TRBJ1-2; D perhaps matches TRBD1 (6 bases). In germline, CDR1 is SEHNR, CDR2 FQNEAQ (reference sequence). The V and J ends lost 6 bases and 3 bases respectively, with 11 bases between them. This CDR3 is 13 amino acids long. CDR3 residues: CASSHGQYYGYTF. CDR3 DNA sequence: TGTGCCAGCAGTCACGGACAGTACTATGGCTACACCTTC.

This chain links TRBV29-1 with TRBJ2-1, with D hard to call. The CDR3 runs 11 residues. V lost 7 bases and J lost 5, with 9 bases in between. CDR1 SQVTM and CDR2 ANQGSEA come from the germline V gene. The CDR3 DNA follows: TGCAGCGCTAAGCGCGACAATGAGCAGTTCTTC. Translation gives CSAKRDNEQFF.

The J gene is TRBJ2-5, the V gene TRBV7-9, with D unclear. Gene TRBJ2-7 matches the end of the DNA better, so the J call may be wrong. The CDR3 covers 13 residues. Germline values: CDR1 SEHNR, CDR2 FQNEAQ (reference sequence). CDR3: CASTPAVGYEQYF. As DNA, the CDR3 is TGTGCCAGCACCCCCGCCGTCGGCTACGAGCAGTACTTC.

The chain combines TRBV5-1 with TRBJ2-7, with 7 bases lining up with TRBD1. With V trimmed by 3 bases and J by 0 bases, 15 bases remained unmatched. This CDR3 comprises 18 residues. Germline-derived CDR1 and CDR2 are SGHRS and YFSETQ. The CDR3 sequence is CASSYPAQGWPNSYEQYF. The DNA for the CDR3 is TGCGCCAGCAGCTACCCCGCACAGGGGTGGCCTAACTCCTACGAGCAGTACTTC.

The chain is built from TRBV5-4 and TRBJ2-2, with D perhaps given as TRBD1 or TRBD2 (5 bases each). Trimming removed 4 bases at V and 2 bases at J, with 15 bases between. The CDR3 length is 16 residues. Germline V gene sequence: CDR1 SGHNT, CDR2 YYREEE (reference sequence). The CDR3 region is CASSSLLGVNTGELFF. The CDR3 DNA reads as TGTGCCAGCAGCAGCTTACTAGGGGTCAACACCGGGGAGCTGTTTTTT.

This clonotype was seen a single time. The CDR3 DNA reads as TGTGCCAGCCAGGGGGCGCCCAACTATGGCTACACCTTC. It yields the protein CASQGAPNYGYTF. The chain is built from TRBV5-4 and TRBJ1-2, with 8 bases aligning to TRBD1. Trimming removed 7 bases from V and 2 bases from J; junction bases left unmatched: 4. The CDR3 sequence is 13 residues long. Germline V gives CDR1 SGHNT, CDR2 YYREEE (reference sequence).

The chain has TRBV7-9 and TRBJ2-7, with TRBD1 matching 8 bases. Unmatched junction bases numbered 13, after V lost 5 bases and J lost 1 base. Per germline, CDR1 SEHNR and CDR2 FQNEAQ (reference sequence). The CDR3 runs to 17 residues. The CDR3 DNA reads TGTGCCAGCAGCCATTCACCCGGGACAGGAATTTCCTACGAGCAGTACTTC. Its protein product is CASSHSPGTGISYEQYF.

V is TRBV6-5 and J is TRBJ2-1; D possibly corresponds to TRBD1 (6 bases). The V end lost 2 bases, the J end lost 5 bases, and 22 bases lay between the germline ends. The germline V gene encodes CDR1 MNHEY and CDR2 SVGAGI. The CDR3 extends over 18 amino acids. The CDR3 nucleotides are TGTGCCAGCAGTTACGCGGGTATCACGGGGAAGGGGGACAATGAGCAGTTCTTC. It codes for CASSYAGITGKGDNEQFF.

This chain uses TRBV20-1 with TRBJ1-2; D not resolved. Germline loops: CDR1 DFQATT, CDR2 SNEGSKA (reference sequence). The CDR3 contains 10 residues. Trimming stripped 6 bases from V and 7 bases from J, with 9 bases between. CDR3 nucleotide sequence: TGCAGTGCCTGGGCCGCTGGCTACACCTTC. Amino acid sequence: CSAWAAGYTF.

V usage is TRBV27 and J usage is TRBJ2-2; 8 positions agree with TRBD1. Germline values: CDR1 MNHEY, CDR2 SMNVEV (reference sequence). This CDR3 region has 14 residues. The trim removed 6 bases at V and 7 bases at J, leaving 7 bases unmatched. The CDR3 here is CASRVTGGGGELFF. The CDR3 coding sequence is TGTGCCAGCAGAGTAACAGGGGGTGGCGGGGAGCTGTTTTTT.

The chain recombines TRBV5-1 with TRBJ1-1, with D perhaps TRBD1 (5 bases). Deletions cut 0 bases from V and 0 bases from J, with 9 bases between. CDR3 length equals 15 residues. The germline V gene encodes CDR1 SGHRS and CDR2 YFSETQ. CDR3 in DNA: TGCGCCAGCAGCTTGGATGACAGATTGAACACTGAAGCTTTCTTT. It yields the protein CASSLDDRLNTEAFF.